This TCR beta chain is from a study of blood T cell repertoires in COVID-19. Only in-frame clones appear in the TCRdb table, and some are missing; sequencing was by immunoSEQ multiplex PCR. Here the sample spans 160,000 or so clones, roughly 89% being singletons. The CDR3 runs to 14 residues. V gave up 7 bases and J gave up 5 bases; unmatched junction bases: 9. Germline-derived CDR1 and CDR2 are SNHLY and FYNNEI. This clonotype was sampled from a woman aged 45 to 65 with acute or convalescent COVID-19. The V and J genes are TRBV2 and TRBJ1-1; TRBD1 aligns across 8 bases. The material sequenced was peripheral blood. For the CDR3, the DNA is TGTGCCAGCATGGGGACAGGTACTTGGACTGAAGCTTTCTTT. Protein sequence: CASMGTGTWTEAFF.